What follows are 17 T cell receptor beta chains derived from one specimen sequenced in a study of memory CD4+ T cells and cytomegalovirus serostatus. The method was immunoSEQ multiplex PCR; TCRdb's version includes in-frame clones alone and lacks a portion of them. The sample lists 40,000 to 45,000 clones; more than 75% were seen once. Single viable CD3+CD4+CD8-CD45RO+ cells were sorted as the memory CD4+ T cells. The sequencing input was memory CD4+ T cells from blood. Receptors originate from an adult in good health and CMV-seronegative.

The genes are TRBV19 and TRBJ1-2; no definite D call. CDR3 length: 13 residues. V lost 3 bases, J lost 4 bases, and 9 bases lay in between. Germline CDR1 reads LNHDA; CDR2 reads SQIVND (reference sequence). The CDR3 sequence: CASSMGRSYGYTF. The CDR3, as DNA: TGTGCCAGTAGTATGGGTCGGTCCTATGGCTACACCTTC.

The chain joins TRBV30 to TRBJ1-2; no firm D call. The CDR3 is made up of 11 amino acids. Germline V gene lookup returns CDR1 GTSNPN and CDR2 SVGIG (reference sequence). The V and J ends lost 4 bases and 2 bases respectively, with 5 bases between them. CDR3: CAWTENYGYTF. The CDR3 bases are TGTGCCTGGACTGAGAACTATGGCTACACCTTC.

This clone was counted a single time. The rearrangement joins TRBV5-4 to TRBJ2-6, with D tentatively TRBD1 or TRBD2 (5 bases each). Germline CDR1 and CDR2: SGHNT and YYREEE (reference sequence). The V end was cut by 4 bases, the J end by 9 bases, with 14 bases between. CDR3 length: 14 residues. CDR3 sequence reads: CASSPGRRVNVLTF. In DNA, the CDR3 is TGTGCCAGCAGCCCGGGACGCCGGGTCAACGTCCTGACTTTC.

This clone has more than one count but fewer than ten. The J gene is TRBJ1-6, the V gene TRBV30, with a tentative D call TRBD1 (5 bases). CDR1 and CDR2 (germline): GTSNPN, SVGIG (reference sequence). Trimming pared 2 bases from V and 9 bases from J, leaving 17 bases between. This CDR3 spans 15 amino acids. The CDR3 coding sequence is TGTGCCTGGAGTACATCGGGACCGCGGCGTTCACCCCTCCACTTT. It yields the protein CAWSTSGPRRSPLHF.

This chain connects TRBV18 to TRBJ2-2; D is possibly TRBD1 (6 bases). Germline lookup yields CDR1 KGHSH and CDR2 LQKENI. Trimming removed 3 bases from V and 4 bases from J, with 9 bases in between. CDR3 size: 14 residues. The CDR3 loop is CASSPDSLTGELFF. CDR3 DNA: TGTGCCAGCTCACCGGACAGCCTCACCGGGGAGCTGTTTTTT.

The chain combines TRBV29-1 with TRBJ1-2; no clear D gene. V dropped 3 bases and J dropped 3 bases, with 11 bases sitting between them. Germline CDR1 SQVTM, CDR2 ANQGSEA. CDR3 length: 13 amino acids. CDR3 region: CSVEAVGYYGYTF. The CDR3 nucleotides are TGCAGCGTTGAGGCTGTAGGGTACTATGGCTACACCTTC.

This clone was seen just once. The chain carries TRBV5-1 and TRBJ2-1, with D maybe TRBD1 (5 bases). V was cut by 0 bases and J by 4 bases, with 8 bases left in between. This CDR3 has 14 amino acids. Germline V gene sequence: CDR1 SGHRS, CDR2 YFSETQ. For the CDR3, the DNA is TGCGCCAGCAGCTTGGAGGGGCAGTACAATGAGCAGTTCTTC. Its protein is CASSLEGQYNEQFF.

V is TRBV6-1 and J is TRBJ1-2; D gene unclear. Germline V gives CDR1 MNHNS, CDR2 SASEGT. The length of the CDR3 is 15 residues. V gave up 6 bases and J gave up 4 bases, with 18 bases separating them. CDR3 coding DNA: TGTGCCAGCAGAACAACCGCCGCCAGGCTCTATGGCTACACCTTC. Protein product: CASRTTAARLYGYTF.

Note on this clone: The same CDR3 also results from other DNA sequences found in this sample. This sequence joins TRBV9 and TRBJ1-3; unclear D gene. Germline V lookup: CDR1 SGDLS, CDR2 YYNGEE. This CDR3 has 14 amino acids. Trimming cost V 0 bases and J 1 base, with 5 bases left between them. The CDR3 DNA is TGTGCCAGCAGCGTAGAGGGATCTGGAAACACCATATATTTT. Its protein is CASSVEGSGNTIYF.

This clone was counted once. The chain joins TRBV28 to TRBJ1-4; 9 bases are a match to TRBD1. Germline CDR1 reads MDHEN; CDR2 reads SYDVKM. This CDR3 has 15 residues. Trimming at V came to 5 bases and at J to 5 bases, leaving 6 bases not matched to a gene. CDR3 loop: CASSDTGGRNEKLFF. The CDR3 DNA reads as TGTGCCAGCAGTGATACAGGGGGCAGGAATGAAAAACTGTTTTTT. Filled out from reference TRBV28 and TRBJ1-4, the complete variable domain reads DVKVTQSSRYLVKRTGEKVFLECVQDMDHENMFWYRQDPGLGLRLIYFSYDVKMKEKGDIPEGYSVSREKKERFSLILESASTNQTSMYLCASSDTGGRNEKLFFGSGTQLSVL.

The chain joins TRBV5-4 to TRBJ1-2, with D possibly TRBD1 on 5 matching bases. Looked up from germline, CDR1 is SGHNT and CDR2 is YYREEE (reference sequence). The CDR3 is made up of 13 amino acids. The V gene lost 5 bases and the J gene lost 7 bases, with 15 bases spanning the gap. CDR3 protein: CASSPSGRAGYTF. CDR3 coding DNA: TGTGCCAGCAGTCCCTCGGGGCGGGCTGGCTACACCTTC.

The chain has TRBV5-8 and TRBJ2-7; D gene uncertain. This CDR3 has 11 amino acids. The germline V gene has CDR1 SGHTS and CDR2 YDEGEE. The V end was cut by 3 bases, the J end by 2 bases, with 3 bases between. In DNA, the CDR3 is TGTGCCAGCAGCTCGACCTACGAGCAGTACTTC. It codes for CASSSTYEQYF.

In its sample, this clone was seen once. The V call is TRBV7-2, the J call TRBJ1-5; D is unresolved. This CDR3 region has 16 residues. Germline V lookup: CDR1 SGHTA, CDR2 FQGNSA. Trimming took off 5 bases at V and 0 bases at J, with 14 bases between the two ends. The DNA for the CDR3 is TGTGCCAGCAGCGCCGGTTCATTGGCTAGCAATCAGCCCCAGCATTTT. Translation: CASSAGSLASNQPQHF.

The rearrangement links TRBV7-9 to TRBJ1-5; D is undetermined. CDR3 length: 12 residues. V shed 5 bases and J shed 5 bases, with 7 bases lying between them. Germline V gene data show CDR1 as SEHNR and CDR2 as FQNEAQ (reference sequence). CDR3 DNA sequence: TGTGCCAGCAGCAAACAAGATCAGCCCCAGCATTTT. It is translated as CASSKQDQPQHF.

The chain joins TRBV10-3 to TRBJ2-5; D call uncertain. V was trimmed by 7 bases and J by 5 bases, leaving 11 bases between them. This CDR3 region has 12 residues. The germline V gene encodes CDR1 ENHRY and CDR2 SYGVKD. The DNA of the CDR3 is TGTGCCATCAAGAGTCATAGGGAGACCCAGTACTTC. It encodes CAIKSHRETQYF.

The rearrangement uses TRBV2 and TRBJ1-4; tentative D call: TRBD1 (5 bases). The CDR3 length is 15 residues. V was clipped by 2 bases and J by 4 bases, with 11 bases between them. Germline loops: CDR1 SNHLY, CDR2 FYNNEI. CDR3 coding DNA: TGTGCCAGCAGTGAACAGGGTGTATTTAATGAAAAACTGTTTTTT. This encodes CASSEQGVFNEKLFF.

The CDR3 reads CASSDLRGANTEAFF. The CDR3 DNA sequence: TGTGCCAGTAGTGACCTCAGGGGGGCGAACACTGAAGCTTTCTTT. The genes are TRBV19 and TRBJ1-1; 7 bases fit TRBD1. The CDR3 is 15 amino acids. The germline gives CDR1 LNHDA, CDR2 SQIVND (reference sequence). Trimming cost V 5 bases and J 1 base; bases outside gene matches: 7.